These T cell receptor beta chains were read from a single sample in a study of OX40 agonist ivuxolimab in advanced cancers. Some clones are missing from TCRdb's copy, which holds only in-frame ones; the method was immunoSEQ multiplex PCR. Found here are 45,000 to 60,000 clones, roughly 89% of them singletons; the top ten hold 10%. The sequencing used CD4+ or CD8+ T cells sorted from blood, collected in a trial of the OX40 agonist ivuxolimab. These receptors were collected from an adult with an advanced solid tumor such as melanoma, head and neck, liver or kidney cancer. CDR3s include the opening cysteine and the closing phenylalanine or tryptophan. The D gene is left open where the match is weak. Rows may omit the clone size; those that give it use once, few, many or a size class.

- TRBJ2-7 TRBV4-3 once TGCGCCAGCAGCCAAGATTTTTGGACTGGGGACTCCTACGAGCAGTACTTC CASSQDFWTGDSYEQYF
TRBD1 TRBJ1-6 TRBV27 few TGTGCCAGCAGTTTACAGGGGGCTTCCTATAATTCACCCCTCCACTTT CASSLQGASYNSPLHF
- TRBJ2-5 TRBV11-2 - TGTGCCAGCAGCTTTCGGCAATACATCCAAGAGACCCAGTACTTC CASSFRQYIQETQYF
TRBD1 TRBJ1-2 TRBV11-2 - TGTGCCAGCAGCACAAGGGTGGACAGGGGGCGTGATGGCTACACCTTC CASSTRVDRGRDGYTF
TRBD1 TRBJ2-5 TRBV13 - TGTGCCAGCAGCCCTAGGACAGGGTACGAGACCCAGTACTTC CASSPRTGYETQYF
- TRBJ1-1 TRBV4-2 - TGTGCCAGCAGCCAAGATCTGGGGGAAGCTTTCTTT CASSQDLGEAFF
- TRBJ1-1 TRBV5-6 - TGTGCCAGCAGCCCGACCAGGGTCAACACTGAAGCTTTCTTT CASSPTRVNTEAFF
- TRBJ1-2 TRBV12-2 few TGTGCAAGTCGCTTCGGTTCCTATGGCTACACCTTC CASRFGSYGYTF
TRBD2 TRBJ2-1 TRBV10-3 - TGTGCCATCAGCCCGGGGGGGAATGAGCAGTTCTTC CAISPGGNEQFF
- TRBJ2-3 TRBV13 - TGTGCCAGCAGCTTACTCCAGGGCACAGATACGCAGTATTTT CASSLLQGTDTQYF
TRBD1 TRBJ2-7 TRBV7-9 - TGTGCCAGCAGCTTAGTACAGGGGGCGTACGAGCAGTACTTC CASSLVQGAYEQYF
- TRBJ2-7 TRBV4-3 - TGCGCCAGCAGCCAAGATGCGAACGAGCAGTACTTC CASSQDANEQYF
- TRBJ1-2 TRBV15 few TGTGCCACCAGCACTAGGAGTAACTATGGCTACACCTTC CATSTRSNYGYTF
- TRBJ1-1 TRBV30 - TGTGCCTGCCCCACAGGATACACTGAAGCTTTCTTT CACPTGYTEAFF
TRBD2 TRBJ2-7 TRBV6-1 - TGTGCCAGCAGCGAAGCTACTAGCGGGAAACGATACGAGCAGTACTTC CASSEATSGKRYEQYF
- TRBJ2-7 TRBV5-6 - TGTGCCAGCAGCTTTATACTAAGCGAGCAGTACTTC CASSFILSEQYF
TRBD1 TRBJ2-1 TRBV9 - TGTGCCAGCAGCGTAGACACAGGGGGATATGAGCAGTTCTTC CASSVDTGGYEQFF
TRBD1 TRBJ1-4 TRBV10-3 - TGTGCCACCCGTAAGGACAGGGAAGAAAAACTGTTTTTT CATRKDREEKLFF
TRBD2 TRBJ2-5 TRBV11-2 once TGTGCCAGCAACCCTTACCCGGCTAGCGGGGGGGAGACCCAGTACTTC CASNPYPASGGETQYF
TRBD1 TRBJ1-6 TRBV4-3 - TGCGCCAGCAGCCCAAATCCAGGGGGGAAATCACCCCTCCACTTT CASSPNPGGKSPLHF
- TRBJ1-1 TRBV7-9 - TGTGCCAGCAGCTTAGGTAAGGCCCAAGGGACTGAAGCTTTCTTT CASSLGKAQGTEAFF
- TRBJ2-2 TRBV27 - TGTGCCAGCTCATTGGGGCACCGAGCGAACACCGGGGAGCTGTTTTTT CASSLGHRANTGELFF
TRBD1 TRBJ1-1 TRBV6-5 - TGTGCCAGCAGGGCCGGGACAGGGAACACTGAAGCTTTCTTT CASRAGTGNTEAFF
- TRBJ1-2 TRBV9 - TGTGCCAGCAGCGTAGGAGGAGACTATGGCTACACCTTC CASSVGGDYGYTF
TRBD2 TRBJ2-3 TRBV9 - TGTGCCAGCAGCGCCCCGACTAGCGGGGGCCTCACAGATACGCAGTATTTT CASSAPTSGGLTDTQYF
- TRBJ2-7 TRBV27 - TGTGCCAGCAGTTTAGGGGGAGAAAACTACGAGCAGTACTTC CASSLGGENYEQYF
- TRBJ1-2 TRBV4-2 - TGTGCCAGCAGCCAAGATTTTGAGACCCCCGTCCCCTATGGCTACACCTTC CASSQDFETPVPYGYTF
TRBD2 TRBJ2-7 TRBV5-5 - TGTGCCAGCAGCCTATCGGGACTAGCGGGAGGCGAGCAGTACTTC CASSLSGLAGGEQYF
- TRBJ2-1 TRBV7-9 - TGTGCCAGCAGACAGGCACTCTACAATGAGCAGTTCTTC CASRQALYNEQFF
- TRBJ2-7 TRBV19 - TGTGCCAGTAGCGTACAGGGAACCTCCTACGAGCAGTACTTC CASSVQGTSYEQYF
- TRBJ1-4 TRBV9 - TGTGCCAGCAGCGTAGCGACAGACAACCTCAATGAAAAACTGTTTTTT CASSVATDNLNEKLFF
TRBD1 TRBJ2-7 TRBV5-6 once TGTGCCAGCAGCGACAGGGTTCTCTCCTACGAGCAGTACTTC CASSDRVLSYEQYF
TRBD1 TRBJ1-4 TRBV6-1 medium-sized TGTGCCAGCAGTGAAGGGACAGGGTTTGAAAAACTGTTTTTT CASSEGTGFEKLFF
- TRBJ2-3 TRBV7-2 - TGTGCCAGCAGCCTCCCGGGGCACCCACCAGATACGCAGTATTTT CASSLPGHPPDTQYF
TRBD1 TRBJ2-7 TRBV13 - TGTGCCAGCAGCTCAGGACAGGGGCCTGGAGGCGAGCAGTACTTC CASSSGQGPGGEQYF
TRBD1 TRBJ2-3 TRBV19 - TGTGCCAGTAGACCTGGACGGGGGACAGGGGCTCGTACAGATACGCAGTATTTT CASRPGRGTGARTDTQYF
- TRBJ2-1 TRBV13 - TGTGCCAGCAGCCCTACCCCAGGGGCCTACAATGAGCAGTTCTTC CASSPTPGAYNEQFF
TRBD2 TRBJ2-7 TRBV9 - TGTGCCAGCAGCGGTAGCGGGTTATCCTACGAGCAGTACTTC CASSGSGLSYEQYF
TRBD2 TRBJ2-7 TRBV4-3 - TGCGCCAGCAGCCAAGATGCGACTAGCGGCTACGAGCAGTACTTC CASSQDATSGYEQYF
TRBD1 TRBJ1-5 TRBV5-5 - TGTGCCAGCCAGGGGGACGTGAGTCAGCCCCAGCATTTT CASQGDVSQPQHF
- TRBJ2-7 TRBV5-6 - TGTGCCAGCAGCTTGAGCCCCAAATGGGAGCAGTACTTC CASSLSPKWEQYF
- TRBJ1-3 TRBV6-5 - TGTGCCAGCAGTTACTCGGGGGGTTCTGGAAACACCATATATTTT CASSYSGGSGNTIYF
- TRBJ2-7 TRBV7-9 - TGTGCCAGCAGCTTAGCTGGGGCCTACGAGCAGTACTTC CASSLAGAYEQYF
TRBD1 TRBJ2-3 TRBV9 - TGTGCCAGCAGCGTAGGGGACAGGTCCACAGATACGCAGTATTTT CASSVGDRSTDTQYF
- TRBJ1-2 TRBV5-1 - TGCGCCAGCAGCTTGGTGACGGCTGCAACCTATGGCTACACCTTC CASSLVTAATYGYTF
TRBD2 TRBJ2-7 TRBV4-3 - TGCGCCAGCAGCCCGGGACTAGGGTTCTACGAGCAGTACTTC CASSPGLGFYEQYF
TRBD1 TRBJ2-7 TRBV6-5 - TGTGCCAGCAGTTACTTAGGCCAGGGGGACGAGCAGTACTTC CASSYLGQGDEQYF
- TRBJ2-2 TRBV5-6 - TGTGCCAGCAGCCCCTACATAGGCGGGGAGCTGTTTTTT CASSPYIGGELFF
TRBD2 TRBJ2-3 TRBV9 - TGTGCCAGCAACAGCGGGGGGCGCACAGATACGCAGTATTTT CASNSGGRTDTQYF
TRBD1 TRBJ1-5 TRBV27 - TGTGCCAGCAGTCTGGGACAGTACCCAACGGGGGATCAGCCCCAGCATTTT CASSLGQYPTGDQPQHF
- TRBJ2-6 TRBV7-9 - TGTGCCAGCAGCTTAATGTACTCCTTCTCTGGGGCCAACGTCCTGACTTTC CASSLMYSFSGANVLTF